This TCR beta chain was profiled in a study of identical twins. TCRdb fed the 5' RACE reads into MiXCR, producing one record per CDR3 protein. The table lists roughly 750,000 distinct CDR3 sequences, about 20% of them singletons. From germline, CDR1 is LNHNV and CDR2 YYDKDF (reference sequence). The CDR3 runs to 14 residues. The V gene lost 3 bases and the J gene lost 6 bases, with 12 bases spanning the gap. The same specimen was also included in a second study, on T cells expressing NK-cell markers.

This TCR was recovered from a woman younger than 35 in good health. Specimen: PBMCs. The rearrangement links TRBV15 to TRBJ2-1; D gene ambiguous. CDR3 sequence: CATSSPGRGNEQFF. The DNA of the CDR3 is TGTGCCACCAGCAGCCCCGGGCGCGGCAATGAGCAGTTCTTC. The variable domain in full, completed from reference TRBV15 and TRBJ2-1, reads DAMVIQNPRYQVTQFGKPVTLSCSQTLNHNVMYWYQQKSSQAPKLLFHYYDKDFNNEADTPDNFQSRRPNTSFCFLDIRSPGLGDTAMYLCATSSPGRGNEQFFGPGTRLTVL.